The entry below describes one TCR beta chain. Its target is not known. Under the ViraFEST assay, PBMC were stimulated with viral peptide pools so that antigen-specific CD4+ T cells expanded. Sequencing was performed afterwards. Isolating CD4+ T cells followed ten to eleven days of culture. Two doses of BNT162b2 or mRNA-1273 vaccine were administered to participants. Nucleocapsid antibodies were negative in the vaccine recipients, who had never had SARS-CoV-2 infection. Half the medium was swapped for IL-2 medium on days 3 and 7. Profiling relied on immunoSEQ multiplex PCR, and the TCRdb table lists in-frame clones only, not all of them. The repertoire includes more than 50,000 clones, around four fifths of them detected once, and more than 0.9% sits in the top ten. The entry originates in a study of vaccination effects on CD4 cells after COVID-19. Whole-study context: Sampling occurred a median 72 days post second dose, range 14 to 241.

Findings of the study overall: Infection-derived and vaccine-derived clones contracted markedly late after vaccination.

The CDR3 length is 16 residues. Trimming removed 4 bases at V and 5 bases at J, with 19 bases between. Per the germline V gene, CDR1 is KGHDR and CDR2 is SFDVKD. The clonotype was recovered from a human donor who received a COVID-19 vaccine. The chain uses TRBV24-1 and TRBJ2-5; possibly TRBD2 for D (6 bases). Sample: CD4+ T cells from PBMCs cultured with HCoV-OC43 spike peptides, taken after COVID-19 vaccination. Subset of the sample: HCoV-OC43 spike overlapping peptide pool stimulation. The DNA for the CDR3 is TGTGCCACCAGTGAGAAGACTAGTCCCCTAATCGAGACCCAGTACTTC. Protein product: CATSEKTSPLIETQYF.